The 21 T cell receptor beta chains below come from one sample, sequenced in a study of cytomegalovirus exposure and HLA in healthy donors. Amplification used 60 Vbeta primers and 13 Jbeta primers. This table comes from immunoSEQ multiplex PCR, and its TCRdb copy is limited to in-frame clones, with some not included. The sample includes 150,000 or so clones, 80% to 85% of them seen just once. Sequenced sample: PBMCs. All receptors derive from a man aged 45-65 years in good health and CMV-seropositive.

The chain couples TRBV7-3 to TRBJ2-3, with 9 nucleotides matching TRBD2. The CDR3 totals 15 residues. The trim removed 1 base at V and 3 bases at J, leaving 2 bases unmatched. The germline gives CDR1 SGHTA, CDR2 FQGTGA. This CDR3 reads CASSLMAGGTDTQYF. DNA of the CDR3: TGTGCCAGCAGCTTAATGGCGGGGGGGACAGATACGCAGTATTTT.

The CDR3 spells CASSLTARGEKLFF. The CDR3 DNA reads as TGTGCCAGCAGCCTTACGGCGAGAGGGGAAAAACTGTTTTTT. The chain links TRBV27 to TRBJ1-4; D gene uncertain. V lost 6 bases and J 8 bases, leaving 16 bases between the germline ends. The germline V gene encodes CDR1 MNHEY and CDR2 SMNVEV (reference sequence). The CDR3 spans 14 residues.

V usage is TRBV14 and J usage is TRBJ1-6; unclear D gene. Germline CDR1 SGHDN, CDR2 FVKESK. The CDR3 consists of 16 residues. V gave up 1 base and J gave up 0 bases, with 7 bases separating them. The CDR3 DNA sequence: TGTGCCAGCAGCCAAGTTCGTCCCTCCTATAATTCACCCCTCCACTTT. Translation: CASSQVRPSYNSPLHF.

This clone has more than one count but fewer than ten. V usage is TRBV4-3 and J usage is TRBJ1-2; maybe TRBD1 (6 bases). The CDR3 spans 15 residues. Germline V gives CDR1 LGHNA, CDR2 YSLEER. Trimming removed 0 bases at V and 4 bases at J, with 12 bases between. This chain's CDR3 is CASSQDPQGSYGYTF. Written as DNA, the CDR3 is TGCGCCAGCAGCCAAGATCCGCAGGGGAGCTATGGCTACACCTTC.

The chain carries TRBV5-4 and TRBJ2-5, with a tentative D call TRBD1 (5 bases). Germline V gene sequence: CDR1 SGHNT, CDR2 YYREEE (reference sequence). This CDR3 region has 13 residues. The ends were cut back, 3 bases at V and 5 bases at J, with 11 bases in the middle. The CDR3: CASSYRSGETQYF. The CDR3 nucleotides read TGTGCCAGCAGCTACAGGAGTGGGGAGACCCAGTACTTC.

The chain uses TRBV5-1 and TRBJ2-7; D possibly corresponds to TRBD1 (5 bases). This CDR3 has 14 residues. V lost 0 bases and J 5 bases, leaving 12 bases between the germline ends. Germline assignment: CDR1 SGHRS and CDR2 YFSETQ. This CDR3 is CASSLGQGRDEQYF. The CDR3 bases are TGCGCCAGCAGCTTGGGTCAGGGCCGGGACGAGCAGTACTTC. The full variable domain, in which reference TRBV5-1 and TRBJ2-7 provide the parts outside the CDR3, is KAGVTQTPRYLIKTRGQQVTLSCSPISGHRSVSWYQQTPGQGLQFLFEYFSETQRNKGNFPGRFSGRQFSNSRSEMNVSTLELGDSALYLCASSLGQGRDEQYFGPGTRLTVT.

The rearrangement uses TRBV9 and TRBJ2-1, with D possibly TRBD1 on 6 matching bases. Germline V gives CDR1 SGDLS, CDR2 YYNGEE. The CDR3 loop spans 16 amino acids. V was clipped by 1 base and J by 6 bases, with 17 bases between them. CDR3 DNA: TGTGCCAGCAGCGTATCGCCAGACAGGCCGTCCAATGAGCAGTTCTTC. Its protein product is CASSVSPDRPSNEQFF.

The chain couples TRBV4-2 to TRBJ2-2; D possibly corresponds to TRBD2 (5 bases). In germline, CDR1 is LGHNA, CDR2 YNFKEQ. The CDR3 runs to 14 residues. V was trimmed by 4 bases and J by 6 bases, leaving 12 bases between them. The CDR3 DNA reads as TGTGCCAGCAGCCTCGGACTCGCAGCCGGGGAGCTGTTTTTT. It encodes CASSLGLAAGELFF.

The chain has TRBV5-1 and TRBJ2-7; D possibly corresponds to TRBD2 (6 bases). Germline V CDR1 and CDR2: SGHRS, YFSETQ. The CDR3 has 15 amino acids. Trimming left V 0 bases short and J 8 bases short, with 18 bases between. CDR3 loop: CASSLDYGGPPQQYF. CDR3 nucleotide sequence: TGCGCCAGCAGCTTGGATTACGGGGGACCGCCTCAGCAGTACTTC.

The rearrangement links TRBV7-9 to TRBJ1-1; D is ambiguous. The ends were cut back, 1 base at V and 2 bases at J, with 8 bases in the middle. Germline-derived CDR1 and CDR2 are SEHNR and FQNEAQ (reference sequence). This CDR3 contains 14 residues. The CDR3, as DNA: TGTGCCAGCAGCTTAGTGACGGGTAACACTGAAGCTTTCTTT. Residues: CASSLVTGNTEAFF.

The chain joins TRBV15 to TRBJ2-7; D perhaps matches TRBD1 (5 bases). V was cut by 0 bases and J by 5 bases, with 14 bases left in between. Germline loops: CDR1 LNHNV, CDR2 YYDKDF (reference sequence). The CDR3 is 15 residues long. The CDR3 coding sequence is TGTGCCACCAGCAGAGATGGGGCTGGTAAGGACGAGCAGTACTTC. Translated, it gives CATSRDGAGKDEQYF.

The genes are TRBV10-1 and TRBJ2-7; 11 bases match TRBD2. CDR3 length: 14 amino acids. Germline V gene data show CDR1 as WNHNN and CDR2 as SYGVQD (reference sequence). Trimming at V came to 6 bases and at J to 9 bases, leaving 10 bases not matched to a gene. CDR3 region: CASSTSLAGGTQYF. The CDR3 DNA reads TGCGCCAGCAGCACGAGTCTAGCGGGAGGAACGCAGTACTTC.

With regard to this clone: One end of the junction is discordant with germline, which a read error may explain. The chain uses TRBV6-6 and TRBJ2-7, with 7 positions matching TRBD1. From germline, CDR1 is MNHNY and CDR2 SVGAGI (reference sequence). The CDR3 runs 11 residues. CDR3 residues: CASSDRVERYF. In DNA form, the CDR3 reads TGTGCCAGCAGTGACAGGGTCGAGCGGTACTTC.

This clone was detected a few times. The chain recombines TRBV11-2 with TRBJ1-1; D is perhaps TRBD1 (5 bases). The CDR3 spans 15 residues. Germline V lookup: CDR1 SGHAT, CDR2 FQNNGV. V lost 5 bases, J lost 3 bases, and 16 bases lay in between. CDR3 in DNA: TGTGCCAGCAGCCAATCATCAGGGTTGGACACTGAAGCTTTCTTT. Protein product: CASSQSSGLDTEAFF.

The table lists this clone with a few counts. The chain has TRBV5-4 and TRBJ1-1; no firm D call. Looked up from germline, CDR1 is SGHNT and CDR2 is YYREEE (reference sequence). Trimming took 0 bases from V and 0 from J, leaving 12 bases between them. The CDR3 runs 16 residues. This chain's CDR3 is CASSLASKPMNTEAFF. DNA for the CDR3: TGTGCCAGCAGCTTGGCCTCTAAACCCATGAACACTGAAGCTTTCTTT.

The chain has TRBV15 and TRBJ2-5; a possible D gene is TRBD2 (5 bases). With the DNA end fitting TRBJ2-7 better, the J assignment may be wrong. The CDR3 length is 14 residues. Per germline, CDR1 LNHNV and CDR2 YYDKDF (reference sequence). The CDR3 loop is CATSRVWEPYEQYF. The DNA of the CDR3 is TGTGCCACCAGCAGAGTCTGGGAGCCCTACGAGCAGTACTTC.

The gene calls are TRBV15 and TRBJ2-5; D is unclear. CDR1 and CDR2 from the germline V gene are LNHNV and YYDKDF (reference sequence). Trimming removed 5 bases from V and 5 bases from J, with 15 bases in between. The CDR3 is 14 amino acids. The CDR3 here is CATSREATGETQYF. The CDR3 DNA sequence: TGTGCCACCAGCCGCGAGGCCACTGGGGAGACCCAGTACTTC.

CDR3: CASSPSGSGRLQPQHF. The CDR3 DNA is TGTGCCAGCAGCCCCTCTGGATCAGGGCGCCTTCAGCCCCAGCATTTT. The chain couples TRBV28 to TRBJ1-5; D possibly corresponds to TRBD1 (5 bases). Trimming cost V 6 bases and J 6 bases, with 21 bases left between them. The CDR3 runs to 16 residues. Per the germline V gene, CDR1 is MDHEN and CDR2 is SYDVKM. Complete variable domain (other parts from reference TRBV28 and TRBJ1-5): DVKVTQSSRYLVKRTGEKVFLECVQDMDHENMFWYRQDPGLGLRLIYFSYDVKMKEKGDIPEGYSVSREKKERFSLILESASTNQTSMYLCASSPSGSGRLQPQHFGDGTRLSIL.

V and J are TRBV18 and TRBJ2-1; TRBD2 agrees at 12 bases. After removal of 2 bases from V and 7 bases from J, the junction contained 6 bases not matched to a gene. The V gene's germline CDR1 is KGHSH and CDR2 LQKENI. The CDR3 runs to 16 residues. The CDR3 region is CASSPLTSGGLNEQFF. The CDR3 DNA reads as TGTGCCAGCTCACCATTGACTAGCGGGGGACTAAATGAGCAGTTCTTC.

The rearrangement uses TRBV7-9 and TRBJ2-1; 7 nucleotides agree with TRBD2. The V segment lost 2 bases and the J segment 2 bases; nucleotides outside the gene matches: 12. Germline lookup yields CDR1 SEHNR and CDR2 FQNEAQ (reference sequence). This CDR3 spans 18 amino acids. CDR3 bases: TGTGCCAGCAGCTTAATTGCTCTGGCGGGAGTTACCTACAATGAGCAGTTCTTC. Its translation: CASSLIALAGVTYNEQFF.

V is TRBV5-1 and J is TRBJ2-5; a possible D gene is TRBD2 (5 bases). V lost 0 bases and J 0 bases, leaving 6 bases between the germline ends. The CDR3 extends over 14 amino acids. Germline CDR1 SGHRS, CDR2 YFSETQ. The CDR3 DNA reads TGCGCCAGCAGCTTGGTTAGCGACCAAGAGACCCAGTACTTC. This gives the protein CASSLVSDQETQYF.